One sample yielded the 2 T cell receptor beta chains listed below, sequenced in a study of shared clonotypes between healthy human individuals. The assay was immunoSEQ multiplex PCR, and TCRdb's table has in-frame clones only and misses some. The sample holds under 2,500,000 clones; under 97% are singletons and the top ten take 0.1% to 0.15%. Sequences were obtained from naive CD4+ T cells sorted from blood. As to subset: CD45RA+ positively selected. All receptors come from a man in his late teens or twenties in good health.

The chain uses TRBV6-1 and TRBJ1-5, with 7 bases lining up with TRBD1. The ends lost 2 bases at V and 6 bases at J; junction bases unmatched: 4. CDR3 size: 14 residues. From germline, CDR1 is MNHNS and CDR2 SASEGT. The CDR3 sequence is CASSETGEGQPQHF. Here the CDR3 DNA reads TGTGCCAGCAGTGAAACAGGGGAAGGTCAGCCCCAGCATTTT.

This clone appeared a single time. This chain uses TRBV30 with TRBJ2-2; D is ambiguous. The germline V gene encodes CDR1 GTSNPN and CDR2 SVGIG (reference sequence). Trimming took 2 bases from V and 7 from J, leaving 8 bases between them. The CDR3 sequence is 12 residues long. In DNA, the CDR3 is TGTGCCTGGAGTCGAACACACGGGGAGCTGTTTTTT. It is translated as CAWSRTHGELFF. The full variable domain, rest sourced from reference TRBV30 and TRBJ2-2, is SQTIHQWPATLVQPVGSPLSLECTVEGTSNPNLYWYRQAAGRGLQLLFYSVGIGQISSEVPQNLSASRPQDRQFILSSKKLLLSDSGFYLCAWSRTHGELFFGEGSRLTVL.